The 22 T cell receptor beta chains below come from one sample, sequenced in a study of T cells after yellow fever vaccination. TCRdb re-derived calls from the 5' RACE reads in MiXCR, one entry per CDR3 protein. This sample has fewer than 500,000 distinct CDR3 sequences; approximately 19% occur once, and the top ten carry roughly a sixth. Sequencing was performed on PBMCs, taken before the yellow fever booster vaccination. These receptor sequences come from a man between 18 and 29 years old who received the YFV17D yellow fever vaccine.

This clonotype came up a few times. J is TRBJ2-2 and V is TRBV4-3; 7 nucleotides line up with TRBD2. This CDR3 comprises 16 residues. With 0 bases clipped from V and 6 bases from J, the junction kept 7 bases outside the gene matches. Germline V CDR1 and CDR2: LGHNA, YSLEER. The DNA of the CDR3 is TGCGCCAGCAGCCAAGATCCCGGACTAGAGGCCGGGGAGCTGTTTTTT. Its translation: CASSQDPGLEAGELFF.

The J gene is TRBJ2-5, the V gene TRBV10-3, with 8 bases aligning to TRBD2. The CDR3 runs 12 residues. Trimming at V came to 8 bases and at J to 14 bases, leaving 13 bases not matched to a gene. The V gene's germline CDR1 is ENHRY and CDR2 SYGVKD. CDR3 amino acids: CAIHGDGTRTYF. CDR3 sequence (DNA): TGTGCCATCCACGGAGACGGGACTAGGACCTACTTC.

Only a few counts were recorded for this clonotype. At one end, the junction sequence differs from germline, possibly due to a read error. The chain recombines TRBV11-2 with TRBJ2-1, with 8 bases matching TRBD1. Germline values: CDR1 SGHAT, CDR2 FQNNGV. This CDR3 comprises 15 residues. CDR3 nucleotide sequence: TGTGCCAGCAGCTTCCGACAGGGGTCCTTCAATGAGCAGTTCTTC. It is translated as CASSFRQGSFNEQFF.

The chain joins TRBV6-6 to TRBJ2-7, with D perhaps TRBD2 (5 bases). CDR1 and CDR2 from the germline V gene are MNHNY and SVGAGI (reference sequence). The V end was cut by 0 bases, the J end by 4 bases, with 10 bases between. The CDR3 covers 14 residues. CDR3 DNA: TGTGCCAGCAGTTACTCGGAGACGGGGTACGAGCAGTACGTC. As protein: CASSYSETGYEQYV.

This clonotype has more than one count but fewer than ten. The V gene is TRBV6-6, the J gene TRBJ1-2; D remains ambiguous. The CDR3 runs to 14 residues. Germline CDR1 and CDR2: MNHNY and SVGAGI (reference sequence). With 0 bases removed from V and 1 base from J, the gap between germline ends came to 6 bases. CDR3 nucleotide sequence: TGTGCCAGCAGTTACTCCCAGATTAACTATGGCTACACCTTC. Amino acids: CASSYSQINYGYTF.

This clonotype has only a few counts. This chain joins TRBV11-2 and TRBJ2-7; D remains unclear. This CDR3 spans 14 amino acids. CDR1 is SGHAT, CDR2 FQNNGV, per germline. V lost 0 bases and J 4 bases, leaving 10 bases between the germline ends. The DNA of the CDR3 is TGTGCCAGCAGCTTAGATCAGTGGGGTTACGAGCAGTACTTC. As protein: CASSLDQWGYEQYF.

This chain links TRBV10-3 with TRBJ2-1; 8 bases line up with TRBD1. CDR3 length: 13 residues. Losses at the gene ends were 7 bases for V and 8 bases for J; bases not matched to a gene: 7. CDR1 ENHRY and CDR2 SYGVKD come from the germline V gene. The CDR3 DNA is TGTGCCATCAACGCCGACAGGGGCGATGAGCAGTTCTTC. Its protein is CAINADRGDEQFF.

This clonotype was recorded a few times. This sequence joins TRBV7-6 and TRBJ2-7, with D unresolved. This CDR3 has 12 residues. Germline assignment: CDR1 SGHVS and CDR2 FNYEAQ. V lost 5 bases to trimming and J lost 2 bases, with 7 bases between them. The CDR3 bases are TGTGCCAGCAGCCCGCACCCCTACGAGCAGTACTTC. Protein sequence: CASSPHPYEQYF.

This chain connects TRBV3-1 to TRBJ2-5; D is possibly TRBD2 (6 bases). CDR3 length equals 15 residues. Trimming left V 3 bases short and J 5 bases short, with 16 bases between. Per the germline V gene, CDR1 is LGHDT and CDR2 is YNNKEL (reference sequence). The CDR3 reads CASSHGQVAGETQYF. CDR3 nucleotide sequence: TGTGCCAGCAGCCACGGCCAGGTTGCGGGGGAGACCCAGTACTTC.

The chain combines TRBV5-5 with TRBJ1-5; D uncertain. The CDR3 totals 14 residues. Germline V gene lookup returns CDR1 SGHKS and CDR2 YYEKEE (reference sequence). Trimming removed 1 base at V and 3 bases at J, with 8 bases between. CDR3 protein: CASSLFSANQPQHF. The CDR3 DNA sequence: TGTGCCAGCAGCTTGTTCTCAGCCAATCAGCCCCAGCATTTT.

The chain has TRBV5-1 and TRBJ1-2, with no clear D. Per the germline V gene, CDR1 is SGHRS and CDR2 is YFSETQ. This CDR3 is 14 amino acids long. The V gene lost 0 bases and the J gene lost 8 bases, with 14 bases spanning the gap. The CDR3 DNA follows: TGCGCCAGCAGCTTGGATCCCGGGTACCACGGCTACACCTTC. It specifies CASSLDPGYHGYTF.

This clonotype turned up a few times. The CDR3 region is CASSQRPDQPQHF. The CDR3 DNA reads as TGTGCCAGCTCACAAAGGCCAGATCAGCCCCAGCATTTT. The chain has TRBV18 and TRBJ1-5; D unresolved. The germline V gene has CDR1 KGHSH and CDR2 LQKENI. Between the trimmed V and J ends, which lost 4 bases and 5 bases, there was a span of 9 bases. CDR3 length equals 13 residues. Together with reference TRBV18 and TRBJ1-5, the CDR3 gives the full variable domain: NAGVMQNPRHLVRRRGQEARLRCSPMKGHSHVYWYRQLPEEGLKFMVYLQKENIIDESGMPKERFSAEFPKEGPSILRIQQVVRGDSAAYFCASSQRPDQPQHFGDGTRLSIL.

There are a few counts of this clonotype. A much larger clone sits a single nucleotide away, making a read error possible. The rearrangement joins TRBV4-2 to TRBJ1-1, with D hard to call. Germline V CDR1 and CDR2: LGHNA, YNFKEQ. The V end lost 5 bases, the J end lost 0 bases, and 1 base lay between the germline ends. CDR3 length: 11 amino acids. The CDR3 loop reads CASSVNTEAFF. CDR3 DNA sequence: TGTGCCAGCAGCGTGAACACTGAAGCTTTCTTT.

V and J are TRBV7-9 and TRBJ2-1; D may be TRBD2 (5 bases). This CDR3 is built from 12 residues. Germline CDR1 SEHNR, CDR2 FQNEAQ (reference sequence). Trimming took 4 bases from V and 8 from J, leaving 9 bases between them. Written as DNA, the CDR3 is TGTGCCAGCAGCTCAATCGGGGATGAGCAGTTCTTC. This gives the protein CASSSIGDEQFF.

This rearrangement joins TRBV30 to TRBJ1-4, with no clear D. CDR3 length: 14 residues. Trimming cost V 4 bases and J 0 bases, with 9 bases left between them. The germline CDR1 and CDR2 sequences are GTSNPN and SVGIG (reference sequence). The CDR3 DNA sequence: TGTGCCTGGACCTACAGTGCAACTAATGAAAAACTGTTTTTT. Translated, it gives CAWTYSATNEKLFF.

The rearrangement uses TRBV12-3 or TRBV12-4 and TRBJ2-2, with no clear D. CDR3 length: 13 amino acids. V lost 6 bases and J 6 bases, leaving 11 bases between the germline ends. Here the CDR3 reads CASRVAGAGELFF. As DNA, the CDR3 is TGTGCCAGCAGGGTTGCAGGAGCCGGGGAGCTGTTTTTT.

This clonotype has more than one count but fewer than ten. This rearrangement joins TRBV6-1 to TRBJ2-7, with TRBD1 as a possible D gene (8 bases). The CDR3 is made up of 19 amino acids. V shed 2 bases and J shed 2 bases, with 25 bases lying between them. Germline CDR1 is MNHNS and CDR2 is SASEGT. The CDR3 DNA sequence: TGTGCCAGCAGTGAATGGGGCAGACGGACAGGGCGGGGGCCCTACGAGCAGTACTTC. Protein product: CASSEWGRRTGRGPYEQYF.

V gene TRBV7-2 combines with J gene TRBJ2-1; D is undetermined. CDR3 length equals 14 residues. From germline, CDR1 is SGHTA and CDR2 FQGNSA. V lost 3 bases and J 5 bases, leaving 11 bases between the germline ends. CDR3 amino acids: CASSFVHSNNEQFF. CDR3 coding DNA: TGTGCCAGCAGCTTCGTCCACTCGAACAATGAGCAGTTCTTC.

In DNA, the CDR3 is TGTGCCAGCAGACCGAGGGCAGTTTTGGATACGCAGTATTTT. Protein sequence: CASRPRAVLDTQYF. The rearrangement uses TRBV6-5 and TRBJ2-3, with D possibly TRBD2 on 5 matching bases. Trimming pared 6 bases from V and 6 bases from J, leaving 16 bases between. Germline-derived CDR1 and CDR2 are MNHEY and SVGAGI. CDR3 length: 14 amino acids.

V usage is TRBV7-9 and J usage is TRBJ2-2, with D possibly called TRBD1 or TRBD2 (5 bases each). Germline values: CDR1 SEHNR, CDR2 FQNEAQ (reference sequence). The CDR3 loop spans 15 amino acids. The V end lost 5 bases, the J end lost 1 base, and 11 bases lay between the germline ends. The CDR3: CASSLMGRNTGELFF. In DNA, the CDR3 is TGTGCCAGCAGCCTAATGGGACGGAACACCGGGGAGCTGTTTTTT.

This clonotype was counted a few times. DNA of the CDR3: TGTGCCAGCACCAGGGGACTCCAAGAGACCCAGTACTTC. This encodes CASTRGLQETQYF. The gene calls are TRBV12-3 or TRBV12-4 and TRBJ2-5, with D perhaps assigned TRBD1 or TRBD2 (6 bases each). Trimming pared 7 bases from V and 1 base from J, leaving 10 bases between. The CDR3 sequence is 13 residues long.

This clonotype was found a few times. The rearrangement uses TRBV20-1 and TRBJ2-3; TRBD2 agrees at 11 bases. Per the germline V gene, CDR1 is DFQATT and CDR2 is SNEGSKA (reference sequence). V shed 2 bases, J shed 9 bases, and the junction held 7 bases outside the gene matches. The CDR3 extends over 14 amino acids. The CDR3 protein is CSARRLAGGLTQYF. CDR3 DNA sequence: TGCAGTGCTAGACGGCTAGCGGGGGGCCTAACGCAGTATTTT.